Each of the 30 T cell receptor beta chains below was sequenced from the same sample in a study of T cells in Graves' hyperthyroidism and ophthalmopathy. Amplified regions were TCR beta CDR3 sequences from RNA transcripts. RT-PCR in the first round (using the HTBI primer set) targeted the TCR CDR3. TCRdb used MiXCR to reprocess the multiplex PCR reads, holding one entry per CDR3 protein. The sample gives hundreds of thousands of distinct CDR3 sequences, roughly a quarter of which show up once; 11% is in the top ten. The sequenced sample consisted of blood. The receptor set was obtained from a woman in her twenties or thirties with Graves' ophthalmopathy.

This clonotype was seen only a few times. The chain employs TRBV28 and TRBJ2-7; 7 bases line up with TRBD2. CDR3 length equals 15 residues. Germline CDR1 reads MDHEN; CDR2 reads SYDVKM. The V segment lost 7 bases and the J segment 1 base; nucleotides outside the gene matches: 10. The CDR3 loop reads CASTSRASGSYEQYF. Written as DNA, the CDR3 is TGTGCCAGCACCTCGCGCGCTAGCGGTTCCTACGAGCAGTACTTC.

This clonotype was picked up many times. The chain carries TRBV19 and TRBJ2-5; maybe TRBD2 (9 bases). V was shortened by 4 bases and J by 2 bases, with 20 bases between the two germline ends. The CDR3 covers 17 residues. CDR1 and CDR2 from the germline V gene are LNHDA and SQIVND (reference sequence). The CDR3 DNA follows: TGTGCCAGTAGTACCGGACAGGGCGGGAGGGGACAAGAGACCCAGTACTTC. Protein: CASSTGQGGRGQETQYF.

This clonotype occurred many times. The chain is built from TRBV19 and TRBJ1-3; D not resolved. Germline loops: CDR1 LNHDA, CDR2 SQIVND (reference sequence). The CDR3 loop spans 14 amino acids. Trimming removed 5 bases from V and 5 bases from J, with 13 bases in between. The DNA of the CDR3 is TGTGCCAGTAGTCCTCCGGGAGAGCGAAACACCATATATTTT. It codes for CASSPPGERNTIYF.

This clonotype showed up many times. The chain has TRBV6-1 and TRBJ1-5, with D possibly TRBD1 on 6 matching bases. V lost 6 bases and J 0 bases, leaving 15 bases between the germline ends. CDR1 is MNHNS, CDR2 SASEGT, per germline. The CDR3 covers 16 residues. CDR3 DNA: TGTGCCAGCAGCAACCGGGACACCCGTAGCAATCAGCCCCAGCATTTT. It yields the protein CASSNRDTRSNQPQHF.

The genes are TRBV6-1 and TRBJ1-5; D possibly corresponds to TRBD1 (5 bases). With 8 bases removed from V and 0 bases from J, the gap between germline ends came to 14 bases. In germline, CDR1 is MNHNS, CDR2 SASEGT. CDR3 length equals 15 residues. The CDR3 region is CASGIQGVSNQPQHF. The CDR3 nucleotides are TGTGCCAGCGGGATTCAGGGTGTTAGCAATCAGCCCCAGCATTTT.

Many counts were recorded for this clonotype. CDR3 region: CASSLGPLGSEQYF. The CDR3 DNA is TGTGCCAGCAGCTTAGGCCCCCTAGGCTCCGAGCAGTACTTC. The V gene is TRBV7-2, the J gene TRBJ2-7; no clear D gene. V shed 1 base and J shed 6 bases, with 13 bases lying between them. The CDR3 loop spans 14 amino acids. CDR1 and CDR2 from the germline V gene are SGHTA and FQGNSA.

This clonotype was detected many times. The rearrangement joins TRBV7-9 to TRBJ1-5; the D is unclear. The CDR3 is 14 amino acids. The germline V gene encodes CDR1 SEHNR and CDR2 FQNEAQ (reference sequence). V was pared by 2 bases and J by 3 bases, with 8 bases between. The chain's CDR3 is CASSLSQTNQPQHF. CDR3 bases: TGTGCCAGCAGCTTAAGTCAGACCAATCAGCCCCAGCATTTT.

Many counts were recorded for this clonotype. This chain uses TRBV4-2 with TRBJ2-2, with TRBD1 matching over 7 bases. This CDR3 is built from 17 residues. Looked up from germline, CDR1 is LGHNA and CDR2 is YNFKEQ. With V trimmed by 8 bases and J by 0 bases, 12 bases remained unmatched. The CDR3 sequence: CASGRGTALANTGELFF. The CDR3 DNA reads TGTGCCAGCGGCCGAGGGACAGCTTTAGCGAACACCGGGGAGCTGTTTTTT.

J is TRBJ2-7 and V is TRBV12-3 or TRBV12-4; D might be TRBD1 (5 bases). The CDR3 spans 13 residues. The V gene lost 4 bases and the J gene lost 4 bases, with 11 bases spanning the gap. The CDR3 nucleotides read TGTGCCAGCAGTTCGACAGTTAGGTACGAGCAGTACTTC. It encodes CASSSTVRYEQYF.

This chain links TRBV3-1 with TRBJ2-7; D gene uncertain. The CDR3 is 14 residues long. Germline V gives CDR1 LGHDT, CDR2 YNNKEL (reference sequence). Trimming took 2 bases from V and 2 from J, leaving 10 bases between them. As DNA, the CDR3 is TGTGCCAGCAGCCAAACGACGGCGACCTACGAGCAGTACTTC. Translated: CASSQTTATYEQYF.

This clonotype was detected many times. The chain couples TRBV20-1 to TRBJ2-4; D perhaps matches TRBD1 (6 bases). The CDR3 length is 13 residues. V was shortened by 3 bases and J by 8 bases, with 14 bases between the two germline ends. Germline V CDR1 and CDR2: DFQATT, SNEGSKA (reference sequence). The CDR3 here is CSARTGGLDIQYF. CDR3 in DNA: TGCAGTGCTAGGACAGGTGGTTTAGACATTCAGTACTTC.

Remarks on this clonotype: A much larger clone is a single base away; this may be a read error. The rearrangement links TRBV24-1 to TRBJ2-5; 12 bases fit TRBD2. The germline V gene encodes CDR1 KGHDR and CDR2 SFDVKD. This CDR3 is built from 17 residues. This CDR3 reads CATSGLPRLAGVETKYF. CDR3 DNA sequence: TGTGCCACCAGTGGCCTCCCCCGACTAGCGGGGGTGGAGACCAAGTACTTC.

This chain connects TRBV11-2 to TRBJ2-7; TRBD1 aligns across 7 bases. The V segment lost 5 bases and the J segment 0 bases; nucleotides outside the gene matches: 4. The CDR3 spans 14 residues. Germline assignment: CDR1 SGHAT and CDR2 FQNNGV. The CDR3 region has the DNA TGTGCCAGCAGCATTCGGGACAGCTCCTACGAGCAGTACTTC. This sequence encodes CASSIRDSSYEQYF.

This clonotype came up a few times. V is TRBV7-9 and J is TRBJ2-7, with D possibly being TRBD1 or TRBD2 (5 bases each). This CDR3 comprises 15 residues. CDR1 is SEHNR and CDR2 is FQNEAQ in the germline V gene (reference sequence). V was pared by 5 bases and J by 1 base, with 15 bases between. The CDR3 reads CASSRGASGSYEQYF. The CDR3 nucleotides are TGTGCCAGCAGCCGAGGGGCCTCGGGGTCCTACGAGCAGTACTTC. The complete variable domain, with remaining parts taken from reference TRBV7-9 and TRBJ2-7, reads DTGVSQNPRHKITKRGQNVTFRCDPISEHNRLYWYRQTLGQGPEFLTYFQNEAQLEKSRLLSDRFSAERPKGSFSTLEIQRTEQGDSAMYLCASSRGASGSYEQYFGPGTRLTVT.

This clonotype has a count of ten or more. The CDR3 DNA follows: TGTGCCAGCAGCGGACAAGTAGCGGGGGGGCCAGAGACCCAGTACTTC. This encodes CASSGQVAGGPETQYF. The rearrangement links TRBV9 to TRBJ2-5, with 11 positions matching TRBD2. This CDR3 comprises 16 residues. Losses at the gene ends were 3 bases for V and 4 bases for J; bases not matched to a gene: 8. Germline CDR1 SGDLS, CDR2 YYNGEE. Full variable domain (remainder filled in from reference TRBV9 and TRBJ2-5): DSGVTQTPKHLITATGQRVTLRCSPRSGDLSVYWYQQSLDQGLQFLIQYYNGEERAKGNILERFSAQQFPDLHSELNLSSLELGDSALYFCASSGQVAGGPETQYFGPGTRLLVL.

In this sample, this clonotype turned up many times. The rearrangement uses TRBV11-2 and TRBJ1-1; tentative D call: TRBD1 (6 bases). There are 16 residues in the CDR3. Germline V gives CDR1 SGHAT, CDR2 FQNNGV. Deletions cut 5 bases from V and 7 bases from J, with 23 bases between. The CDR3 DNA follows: TGTGCCAGCAGCCGACCTGATTTACAGGCGGACAGTGAAGCTTTCTTT. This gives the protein CASSRPDLQADSEAFF.

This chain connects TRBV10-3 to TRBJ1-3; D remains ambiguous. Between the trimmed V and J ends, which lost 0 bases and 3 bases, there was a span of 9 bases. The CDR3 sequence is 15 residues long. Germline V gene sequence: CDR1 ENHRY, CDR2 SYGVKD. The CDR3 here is CAISESEAYGNTIYF. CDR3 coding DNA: TGTGCCATCAGTGAGTCGGAGGCTTATGGAAACACCATATATTTT.

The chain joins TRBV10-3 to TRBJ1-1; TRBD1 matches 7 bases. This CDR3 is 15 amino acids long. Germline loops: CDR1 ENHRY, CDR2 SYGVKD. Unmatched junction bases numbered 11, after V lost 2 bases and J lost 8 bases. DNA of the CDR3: TGTGCCATCAGTGAGAGCACGAACCCAGGGGGGGAAGCTTTCTTT. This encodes CAISESTNPGGEAFF.

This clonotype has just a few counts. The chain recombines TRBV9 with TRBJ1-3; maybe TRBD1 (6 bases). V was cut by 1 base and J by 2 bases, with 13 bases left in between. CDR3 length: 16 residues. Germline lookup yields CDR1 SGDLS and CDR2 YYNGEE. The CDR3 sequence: CASSVNAGETGNTIYF. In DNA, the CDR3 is TGTGCCAGCAGCGTAAATGCAGGGGAGACTGGAAACACCATATATTTT.

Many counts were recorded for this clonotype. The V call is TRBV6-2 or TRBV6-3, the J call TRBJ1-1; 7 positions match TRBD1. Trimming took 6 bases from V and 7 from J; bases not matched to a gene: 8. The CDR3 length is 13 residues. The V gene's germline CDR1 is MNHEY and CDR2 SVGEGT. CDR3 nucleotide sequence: TGTGCCAGCAGGAGGGGGCGCGAGAATGAAGCTTTCTTT. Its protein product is CASRRGRENEAFF.

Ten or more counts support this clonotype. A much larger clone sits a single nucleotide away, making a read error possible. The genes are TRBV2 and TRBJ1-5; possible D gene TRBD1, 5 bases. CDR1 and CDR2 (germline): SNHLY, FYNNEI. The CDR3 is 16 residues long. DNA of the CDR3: TGTGCCAGCACTGAAGGTGGACGGTTGGTGGGGCAGCCCCGGCATTTT. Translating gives CASTEGGRLVGQPRHF.

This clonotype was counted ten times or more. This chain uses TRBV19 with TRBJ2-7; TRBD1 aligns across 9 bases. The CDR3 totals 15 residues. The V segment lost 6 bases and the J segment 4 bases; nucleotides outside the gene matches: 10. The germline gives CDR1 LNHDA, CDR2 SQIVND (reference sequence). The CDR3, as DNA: TGTGCCAGTAGCGCCGGGACAGGGCTCGGTTACGAGCAGTACTTC. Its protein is CASSAGTGLGYEQYF.

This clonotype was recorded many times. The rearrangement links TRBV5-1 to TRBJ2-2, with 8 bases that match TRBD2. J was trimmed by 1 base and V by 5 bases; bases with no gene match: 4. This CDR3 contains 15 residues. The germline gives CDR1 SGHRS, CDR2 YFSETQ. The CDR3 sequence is CASSFSGGNTGELFF. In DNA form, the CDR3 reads TGCGCCAGCAGTTTCAGCGGGGGGAACACCGGGGAGCTGTTTTTT.

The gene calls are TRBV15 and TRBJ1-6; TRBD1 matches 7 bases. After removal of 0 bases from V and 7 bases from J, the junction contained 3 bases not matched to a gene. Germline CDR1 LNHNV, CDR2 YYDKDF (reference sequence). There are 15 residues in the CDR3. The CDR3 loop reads CATSRETGNNSPLHF. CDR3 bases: TGTGCCACCAGCAGAGAGACAGGGAACAATTCACCCCTCCACTTT.

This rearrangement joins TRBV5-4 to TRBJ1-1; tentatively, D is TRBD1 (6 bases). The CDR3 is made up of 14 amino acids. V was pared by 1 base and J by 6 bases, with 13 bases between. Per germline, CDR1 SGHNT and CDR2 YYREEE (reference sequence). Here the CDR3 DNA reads TGTGCCAGCAGCTTGTGGGGGGCAGTCGCTGAAGCTTTCTTT. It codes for CASSLWGAVAEAFF.

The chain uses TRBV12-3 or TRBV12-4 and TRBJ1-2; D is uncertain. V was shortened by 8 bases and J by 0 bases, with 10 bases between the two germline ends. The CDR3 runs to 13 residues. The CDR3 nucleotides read TGTGCCAGCGGGAGGACCGCTAACTATGGCTACACCTTC. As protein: CASGRTANYGYTF.

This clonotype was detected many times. CDR3: CASSFQPGQGAGGYTF. The CDR3 DNA reads TGTGCCAGCAGCTTCCAACCGGGACAGGGGGCTGGGGGCTACACCTTC. The V call is TRBV6-5, the J call TRBJ1-2; 12 bases are a match to TRBD1. Looked up from germline, CDR1 is MNHEY and CDR2 is SVGAGI. This CDR3 is built from 16 residues. The ends lost 6 bases at V and 8 bases at J; junction bases unmatched: 13.

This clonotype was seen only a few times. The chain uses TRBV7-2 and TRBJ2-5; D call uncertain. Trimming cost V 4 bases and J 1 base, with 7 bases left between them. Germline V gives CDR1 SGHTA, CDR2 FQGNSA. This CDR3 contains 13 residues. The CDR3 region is CASSSVVQETQYF. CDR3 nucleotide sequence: TGTGCCAGCAGCTCGGTAGTCCAAGAGACCCAGTACTTC.

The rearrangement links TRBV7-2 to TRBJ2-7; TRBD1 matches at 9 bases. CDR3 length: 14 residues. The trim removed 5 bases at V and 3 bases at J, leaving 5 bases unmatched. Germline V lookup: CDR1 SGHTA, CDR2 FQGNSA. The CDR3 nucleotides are TGTGCCAGCAGCGCGACGACAGGGGGCTACGAGCAGTACTTC. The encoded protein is CASSATTGGYEQYF.

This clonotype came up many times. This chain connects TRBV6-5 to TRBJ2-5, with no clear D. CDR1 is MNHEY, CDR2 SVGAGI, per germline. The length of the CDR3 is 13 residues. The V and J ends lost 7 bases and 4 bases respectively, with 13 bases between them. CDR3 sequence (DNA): TGTGCCAGCACTTTCGGTCGCGGAGAGACCCAGTACTTC. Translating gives CASTFGRGETQYF.